A single sample is the source of the 13 T cell receptor beta chains below, sequenced in a study of Ad26.COV2.S vaccination and SARS-CoV-2 variants (dated by TCRdb to the early 2020s). Libraries came from the immunoSEQ multiplex PCR assay. TCRdb carries this immuneACCESS record with in-frame sequences only. Its versions omit some clonotypes, under half of them owing to an unresolved V gene in the studies checked, with the rest unexplained. The sample has about 480,000 clones on record, around nine tenths of them singletons. The ten biggest clones cover more than 10% of the sample. Read against the paper, the sample's treatment or condition label means: around 19 received Ad26.COV2.S at low or high dose, single or two shots; 5 received placebo; per-sample allocation not given. For vaccine and placebo recipients, the sequenced repertoires came from samples collected on day 63 after the first injection.

The sample consisted of peripheral blood, taken in a trial of Ad26.COV2.S vaccine versus placebo. The receptors originated from a person between 18 and 65 years old who received the Ad26.COV2.S COVID-19 vaccine or a placebo.

The genes are TRBV2 and TRBJ2-1; D ambiguous. Germline assignment: CDR1 SNHLY and CDR2 FYNNEI. Trimming removed 3 bases at V and 7 bases at J, with 7 bases between. The CDR3 covers 12 residues. The CDR3 DNA reads as TGTGCCAGCAGTGAGGCCACGAATGAGCAGTTCTTC. Translating gives CASSEATNEQFF.

The genes are TRBV5-5 and TRBJ1-4, with 7 positions matching TRBD1. The ends lost 0 bases at V and 8 bases at J; junction bases unmatched: 4. CDR3 size: 14 residues. Per the germline V gene, CDR1 is SGHKS and CDR2 is YYEKEE (reference sequence). In DNA, the CDR3 is TGTGCCAGCAGCTTGGAGGGGGCGAGAGAAAAACTGTTTTTT. The encoded protein is CASSLEGAREKLFF.

This clone appeared a few times. The V gene is TRBV30, the J gene TRBJ2-5; possible D gene TRBD2, 5 bases. V gave up 8 bases and J gave up 0 bases, with 19 bases separating them. CDR3 length: 15 amino acids. CDR1 and CDR2 (germline): GTSNPN, SVGIG (reference sequence). As DNA, the CDR3 is TGTGCCCGGTCTTACGCGGGCGGCGACCAAGAGACCCAGTACTTC. Translated: CARSYAGGDQETQYF. Variable domain in full (rest from reference TRBV30 and TRBJ2-5): SQTIHQWPATLVQPVGSPLSLECTVEGTSNPNLYWYRQAAGRGLQLLFYSVGIGQISSEVPQNLSASRPQDRQFILSSKKLLLSDSGFYLCARSYAGGDQETQYFGPGTRLLVL.

About this clone itself: The same CDR3 is also encoded by other DNA sequences in this sample. The genes are TRBV6-5 and TRBJ2-2; TRBD1 agrees at 9 bases. CDR3 length: 14 amino acids. V was clipped by 6 bases and J by 4 bases; unmatched bases: 3. Germline CDR1 MNHEY, CDR2 SVGAGI. CDR3 amino acids: CASRSTGGTGELFF. CDR3 DNA sequence: TGTGCCAGCAGGTCGACAGGGGGCACCGGGGAGCTGTTTTTT.

A single count supports this clone. The chain recombines TRBV29-1 with TRBJ2-5; no definite D call. The CDR3 runs 14 residues. V gave up 0 bases and J gave up 4 bases, with 12 bases separating them. Germline lookup yields CDR1 SQVTM and CDR2 ANQGSEA. The CDR3 region is CSVEENALGETQYF. The CDR3 coding sequence is TGCAGCGTTGAAGAGAACGCCCTGGGAGAGACCCAGTACTTC.

The V gene is TRBV5-1, the J gene TRBJ2-5, with 12 bases aligning to TRBD2. With 4 bases clipped from V and 5 bases from J, the junction kept 6 bases outside the gene matches. The CDR3 sequence is 15 residues long. Germline assignment: CDR1 SGHRS and CDR2 YFSETQ. The CDR3 nucleotides are TGCGCCAGCAGCCGGGGACTAGCGGGTTCTGAGACCCAGTACTTC. It is translated as CASSRGLAGSETQYF.

The chain recombines TRBV19 with TRBJ2-3; D is ambiguous. V lost 4 bases to trimming and J lost 1 base, with 9 bases between them. This CDR3 contains 14 residues. CDR1 LNHDA and CDR2 SQIVND come from the germline V gene (reference sequence). The CDR3 is CASSTVGGTDTQYF. As DNA, the CDR3 is TGTGCCAGTAGTACCGTTGGGGGCACAGATACGCAGTATTTT. Variable domain in full (rest from reference TRBV19 and TRBJ2-3): DGGITQSPKYLFRKEGQNVTLSCEQNLNHDAMYWYRQDPGQGLRLIYYSQIVNDFQKGDIAEGYSVSREKKESFPLTVTSAQKNPTAFYLCASSTVGGTDTQYFGPGTRLTVL.

The chain is built from TRBV9 and TRBJ2-2; perhaps TRBD2 as D (5 bases). This CDR3 contains 16 residues. V lost 1 base and J 3 bases, leaving 13 bases between the germline ends. In germline, CDR1 is SGDLS, CDR2 YYNGEE. Written as DNA, the CDR3 is TGTGCCAGCAGCGTATTATCTAGCCCCGACACCGGGGAGCTGTTTTTT. Protein product: CASSVLSSPDTGELFF.

The genes are TRBV11-2 and TRBJ2-7; D gene uncertain. Trimming pared 1 base from V and 2 bases from J, leaving 6 bases between. The CDR3 is 13 residues long. Germline CDR1 is SGHAT and CDR2 is FQNNGV. The CDR3 here is CASSLGLTYEQYF. The CDR3 coding sequence is TGTGCCAGCAGCTTAGGTCTGACCTACGAGCAGTACTTC.

The V and J genes are TRBV28 and TRBJ2-7; 10 nucleotides line up with TRBD2. This CDR3 contains 12 residues. CDR1 and CDR2 from the germline V gene are MDHEN and SYDVKM. With V trimmed by 8 bases and J by 6 bases, 4 bases remained unmatched. CDR3 DNA: TGTGCCAGCGGACTAGCGGTAAGCGAGCAGTACTTC. Residues: CASGLAVSEQYF. The variable domain in full, with the rest retrieved from reference TRBV28 and TRBJ2-7, is DVKVTQSSRYLVKRTGEKVFLECVQDMDHENMFWYRQDPGLGLRLIYFSYDVKMKEKGDIPEGYSVSREKKERFSLILESASTNQTSMYLCASGLAVSEQYFGPGTRLTVT.

This chain uses TRBV30 with TRBJ2-1; D possibly corresponds to TRBD1 (6 bases). With 6 bases removed from V and 7 bases from J, the gap between germline ends came to 22 bases. This CDR3 contains 15 residues. Germline V gene sequence: CDR1 GTSNPN, CDR2 SVGIG (reference sequence). Here the CDR3 reads CACHHREMGGNEQFF. The CDR3 nucleotides read TGTGCCTGTCACCACAGGGAAATGGGTGGGAATGAGCAGTTCTTC. Drawing the rest from reference TRBV30 and TRBJ2-1, the complete variable domain is SQTIHQWPATLVQPVGSPLSLECTVEGTSNPNLYWYRQAAGRGLQLLFYSVGIGQISSEVPQNLSASRPQDRQFILSSKKLLLSDSGFYLCACHHREMGGNEQFFGPGTRLTVL.

Turning to this clone: The sample contains more than one DNA sequence encoding this CDR3. The chain recombines TRBV28 with TRBJ2-7; possible D gene TRBD2, 5 bases. The CDR3 has 16 residues. The V end lost 1 base, the J end lost 0 bases, and 13 bases lay between the germline ends. Germline V gene sequence: CDR1 MDHEN, CDR2 SYDVKM. The CDR3 DNA is TGTGCCAGCAGTTTATCGGGGTCGGGTGGCTCCTACGAGCAGTACTTC. This gives the protein CASSLSGSGGSYEQYF.

V is TRBV15 and J is TRBJ1-4, with 9 bases aligning to TRBD1. CDR1 and CDR2 from the germline V gene are LNHNV and YYDKDF (reference sequence). The V and J ends lost 0 bases and 7 bases, in that order; junction bases with no gene match: 0. The CDR3 spans 14 residues. CDR3 nucleotides: TGTGCCACCAGCAGAGAGGACAGGGGTGAAAAACTGTTTTTT. Encoded protein: CATSREDRGEKLFF.